Below, 29 T cell receptor beta chains from the same sample are listed, as sequenced in a study of T cell repertoires in cytomegalovirus infection. In TCRdb, the reads were re-called with MiXCR into one record per CDR3 protein. The repertoire holds about 490,000 distinct CDR3 sequences, 16% seen once, with roughly 25% in the top ten. Input material: CD8+ T cells from PBMCs. These receptors all come from a human donor in good health (CMV status not recorded). Some clones in this sample may be carry-over from other donors' samples.

This clonotype occurred a few times. The chain joins TRBV24-1 to TRBJ2-2; tentative D call: TRBD2 (6 bases). Trimming shortened V by 4 bases and J by 6 bases, and 8 bases separated the two germline ends. Germline loops: CDR1 KGHDR, CDR2 SFDVKD. The CDR3 sequence is 13 residues long. CDR3: CATSERGAGELFF. The CDR3 DNA follows: TGTGCCACCAGTGAACGCGGGGCCGGGGAGCTGTTTTTT.

CDR3: CASSPTPGYNEQFF. The CDR3 DNA is TGTGCCAGCAGCCCGACGCCAGGGTACAATGAGCAGTTCTTC. The rearrangement uses TRBV11-3 and TRBJ2-1; weak D call: TRBD1 (5 bases). Germline lookup yields CDR1 SGHNT and CDR2 YENEEA. The CDR3 consists of 14 residues. Trimming took off 5 bases at V and 4 bases at J, with 12 bases between the two ends.

This clonotype was observed a few times. J is TRBJ2-6 and V is TRBV5-4; a possible D gene is TRBD1 (6 bases). This CDR3 has 15 residues. The germline V gene encodes CDR1 SGHNT and CDR2 YYREEE (reference sequence). V shed 3 bases and J shed 2 bases, with 9 bases lying between them. Here the CDR3 reads CASSSWDTGANVLTF. DNA for the CDR3: TGTGCCAGCAGCTCGTGGGACACTGGGGCCAACGTCCTGACTTTC.

In regard to this clonotype: It may be a read error: a sequence one base away is much more abundant. The CDR3 does not end in the conserved phenylalanine or tryptophan, so this is likely a read error. The chain carries TRBV12-5 and TRBJ2-1; D perhaps matches TRBD1 (6 bases). V gave up 2 bases and J gave up 4 bases, with 18 bases separating them. There are 17 residues in the CDR3. CDR1 is LGHNT, CDR2 FRNRAP, per germline. The CDR3 loop reads CASGLQRRTASYNEQFL. The DNA for the CDR3 is TGTGCTAGTGGTTTGCAACGTAGGACAGCCAGTTACAATGAGCAGTTCTTA.

This clonotype has only a few counts. The genes are TRBV6-1 and TRBJ2-1; no firm D call. The germline V gene has CDR1 MNHNS and CDR2 SASEGT. V lost 8 bases and J lost 2, with 19 bases in between. The CDR3 is 16 amino acids. The CDR3 DNA reads TGTGCCAGCGGGGTAATTGGGATCCCGCCCTACAATGAGCAGTTCTTC. It encodes CASGVIGIPPYNEQFF.

The sample holds a few counts of this clonotype. This CDR3 is CASSLNAGTDTQYF. The CDR3, as DNA: TGTGCCAGCAGCTTAAACGCCGGCACAGATACGCAGTATTTT. This chain links TRBV7-3 with TRBJ2-3, with D hard to call. Trimming stripped 1 base from V and 1 base from J, with 6 bases between. This CDR3 has 14 residues. Germline assignment: CDR1 SGHTA and CDR2 FQGTGA.

This clonotype occurred many times. The J gene is TRBJ2-5, the V gene TRBV4-1; 7 nucleotides match TRBD2. V was pared by 4 bases and J by 5 bases, with 7 bases of the junction left unmatched. Germline V lookup: CDR1 MGHRA, CDR2 YSYEKL. CDR3 length: 14 residues. CDR3 region: CASSPNSGLETQYF. CDR3 sequence (DNA): TGCGCCAGCAGCCCAAATAGCGGGTTGGAGACCCAGTACTTC.

This clonotype has at least ten counts. The V and J genes are TRBV29-1 and TRBJ2-3, with 11 bases identical to TRBD2. After removal of 1 base from V and 5 bases from J, the junction contained 5 bases not matched to a gene. This CDR3 has 15 residues. Germline V lookup: CDR1 SQVTM, CDR2 ANQGSEA. This CDR3 is CSVEGVAGGIDTQYF. For the CDR3, the DNA is TGCAGCGTTGAAGGCGTAGCGGGAGGGATAGATACGCAGTATTTT.

This clonotype was counted many times. The chain joins TRBV27 to TRBJ2-7; D unresolved. CDR1 is MNHEY, CDR2 SMNVEV, per germline (reference sequence). This CDR3 has 13 amino acids. V was pared by 8 bases and J by 3 bases, with 14 bases between. In nucleotides, the CDR3 is TGTGCCAGCGGTGGCCGCAGCCGCTACGAGCAGTACTTC. It encodes CASGGRSRYEQYF.

The V and J genes are TRBV9 and TRBJ1-2; a possible D gene is TRBD1 (5 bases). This CDR3 region has 15 residues. Trimming shortened V by 6 bases and J by 0 bases, and 15 bases separated the two germline ends. From germline, CDR1 is SGDLS and CDR2 YYNGEE. The CDR3 protein is CASTSRGGANYGYTF. Written as DNA, the CDR3 is TGTGCCAGCACCTCCCGGGGGGGAGCTAACTATGGCTACACCTTC.

There are many counts of this clonotype. This chain joins TRBV7-9 and TRBJ1-2; D uncertain. The V gene lost 5 bases and the J gene lost 6 bases, with 13 bases spanning the gap. CDR3 length: 13 residues. Germline V gene lookup returns CDR1 SEHNR and CDR2 FQNEAQ (reference sequence). The DNA for the CDR3 is TGTGCCAGCAGCCCAAGGAATGTAGATGGCTACACCTTC. Protein: CASSPRNVDGYTF. The full variable domain, in which reference TRBV7-9 and TRBJ1-2 provide the parts outside the CDR3, is DTGVSQNPRHKITKRGQNVTFRCDPISEHNRLYWYRQTLGQGPEFLTYFQNEAQLEKSRLLSDRFSAERPKGSFSTLEIQRTEQGDSAMYLCASSPRNVDGYTFGSGTRLTVV.

This clonotype was detected many times. This chain joins TRBV7-9 and TRBJ2-4; maybe TRBD1 (5 bases). The V gene's germline CDR1 is SEHNR and CDR2 FQNEAQ (reference sequence). The V end was cut by 6 bases, the J end by 8 bases, with 14 bases between. The CDR3 covers 13 residues. CDR3 protein: CASSSTQGDIQYF. Written as DNA, the CDR3 is TGTGCCAGCAGTTCCACGCAGGGTGACATTCAGTACTTC. The complete variable domain, with remaining parts taken from reference TRBV7-9 and TRBJ2-4, reads DTGVSQNPRHKITKRGQNVTFRCDPISEHNRLYWYRQTLGQGPEFLTYFQNEAQLEKSRLLSDRFSAERPKGSFSTLEIQRTEQGDSAMYLCASSSTQGDIQYFGAGTRLSVL.

In its sample, this clonotype was seen a few times. This chain uses TRBV11-3 with TRBJ2-1; D is possibly TRBD2 (6 bases). In germline, CDR1 is SGHNT, CDR2 YENEEA. This CDR3 is built from 17 residues. The ends were cut back, 2 bases at V and 0 bases at J, with 14 bases in the middle. CDR3 protein: CASSLRYGSSSYNEQFF. The CDR3 coding sequence is TGTGCCAGCAGCTTACGATACGGGAGCAGCTCCTACAATGAGCAGTTCTTC. The whole variable domain, filled in from reference TRBV11-3 and TRBJ2-1, reads EAGVVQSPRYKIIEKKQPVAFWCNPISGHNTLYWYLQNLGQGPELLIRYENEEAVDDSQLPKDRFSAERLKGVDSTLKIQPAELGDSAVYLCASSLRYGSSSYNEQFFGPGTRLTVL.

The chain carries TRBV12-3 or TRBV12-4 and TRBJ2-7; 13 bases align to TRBD2. The ends lost 1 base at V and 3 bases at J; junction bases unmatched: 9. The CDR3 consists of 18 residues. CDR3 sequence: CASSLVFGLAGDGYEQYF. The CDR3 nucleotides read TGTGCCAGCAGTTTAGTGTTCGGACTAGCGGGGGATGGCTACGAGCAGTACTTC.

This clonotype was seen ten or more times. The chain employs TRBV7-6 and TRBJ2-7; the match to TRBD2 covers 12 bases. Germline CDR1 is SGHVS and CDR2 is FNYEAQ. The V segment lost 2 bases and the J segment 0 bases; nucleotides outside the gene matches: 11. CDR3 length: 19 residues. The CDR3 sequence: CASSLFVTSGGPSSYEQYF. In DNA form, the CDR3 reads TGTGCCAGCAGCTTATTCGTCACTAGCGGGGGGCCAAGCTCCTACGAGCAGTACTTC.

This clonotype was picked up many times. In DNA form, the CDR3 reads TGTGCCAGCAGCTTTCGGGACAGGGACACCTATGGCTACACCTTC. Amino acids: CASSFRDRDTYGYTF. The V gene is TRBV7-2, the J gene TRBJ1-2; TRBD1 agrees at 9 bases. J was trimmed by 4 bases and V by 3 bases; bases with no gene match: 6. CDR1 is SGHTA and CDR2 is FQGNSA in the germline V gene. The length of the CDR3 is 15 residues.

This clonotype occurred a few times. This rearrangement joins TRBV19 to TRBJ2-7; 13 bases fit TRBD2. This CDR3 is built from 13 residues. Germline V lookup: CDR1 LNHDA, CDR2 SQIVND (reference sequence). V was clipped by 5 bases and J by 12 bases; unmatched bases: 7. CDR3 region: CASSGLAGDDLYF. The DNA of the CDR3 is TGTGCCAGTAGTGGACTAGCGGGAGATGATCTGTACTTC.

This clonotype was detected many times. The chain carries TRBV11-2 and TRBJ1-1; D not resolved. In germline, CDR1 is SGHAT, CDR2 FQNNGV. This CDR3 spans 16 amino acids. Trimming cost V 3 bases and J 3 bases, with 17 bases left between them. The CDR3 is CASSFWVSQDHTEAFF. The DNA of the CDR3 is TGTGCCAGCAGCTTTTGGGTTTCGCAGGACCACACTGAAGCTTTCTTT.

This clonotype has a handful of counts. The chain links TRBV29-1 to TRBJ1-1; no clear D. The CDR3 extends over 12 amino acids. V shed 4 bases and J shed 4 bases, with 10 bases lying between them. Germline loops: CDR1 SQVTM, CDR2 ANQGSEA. The DNA for the CDR3 is TGCAGCGTTGTCGGGTCTCGCACTGAAGCTTTCTTT. This sequence encodes CSVVGSRTEAFF. Full variable domain (rest looked up from reference TRBV29-1 and TRBJ1-1): SAVISQKPSRDICQRGTSLTIQCQVDSQVTMMFWYRQQPGQSLTLIATANQGSEATYESGFVIDKFPISRPNLTFSTLTVSNMSPEDSSIYLCSVVGSRTEAFFGQGTRLTVV.

In this sample, this clonotype turned up a few times. V and J are TRBV6-5 and TRBJ1-5; TRBD1 is a possible D gene (5 bases). Per germline, CDR1 MNHEY and CDR2 SVGAGI. Trimming took 6 bases from V and 7 from J, leaving 10 bases between them. This CDR3 is 12 amino acids long. Here the CDR3 reads CASRPRGQPQHF. CDR3 DNA sequence: TGTGCCAGCAGACCCCGGGGCCAGCCCCAGCATTTT.

This clonotype was seen a handful of times. The chain joins TRBV27 to TRBJ2-3; weak D call: TRBD2 (6 bases). Germline-derived CDR1 and CDR2 are MNHEY and SMNVEV (reference sequence). V lost 0 bases to trimming and J lost 2 bases, with 12 bases between them. The CDR3 is made up of 16 amino acids. The CDR3 sequence: CASSLSWEAHTDTQYF. The CDR3 DNA is TGTGCCAGCAGTTTATCTTGGGAGGCCCACACAGATACGCAGTATTTT.

The chain combines TRBV25-1 with TRBJ2-5, with 7 bases that match TRBD2. This CDR3 contains 19 residues. Germline assignment: CDR1 MGHDK and CDR2 SYGVNS. With V trimmed by 5 bases and J by 0 bases, 18 bases remained unmatched. This CDR3 reads CASSTPRSRESLYQETQYF. Here the CDR3 DNA reads TGTGCCAGCAGTACCCCTCGTTCGCGGGAGAGCTTGTACCAAGAGACCCAGTACTTC.

With respect to this clonotype: The junction departs from germline at one end; a sequencing error may be responsible. The chain recombines TRBV9 with TRBJ1-1; D is perhaps TRBD1 (6 bases). This CDR3 comprises 14 residues. CDR1 and CDR2 (germline): SGDLS, YYNGEE. The CDR3 loop is CANSVRGRNTEAFF. The CDR3 DNA sequence: TGTGCCAACAGCGTAAGGGGGAGGAACACTGAAGCTTTCTTT.

This clonotype was counted ten times or more. The chain uses TRBV7-2 and TRBJ2-1, with no clear D. The germline V gene encodes CDR1 SGHTA and CDR2 FQGNSA. The ends were cut back, 9 bases at V and 0 bases at J, with 9 bases in the middle. The CDR3 has 13 amino acids. The CDR3 sequence: CASSTSSYNEQFF. Written as DNA, the CDR3 is TGTGCCAGTTCCACAAGCTCCTACAATGAGCAGTTCTTC.

The CDR3 DNA is TGTGCCAGCAGCCGAGCCCCACGGGCGGCGGAGCAGTTCTTC. Translation gives CASSRAPRAAEQFF. The V and J genes are TRBV7-9 and TRBJ2-1; D is ambiguous. V was clipped by 5 bases and J by 10 bases, with 18 bases between them. Germline V gene sequence: CDR1 SEHNR, CDR2 FQNEAQ (reference sequence). The CDR3 totals 14 residues.

Ten or more counts support this clonotype. This sequence joins TRBV7-4 and TRBJ2-3; D may match TRBD1 or TRBD2 (5 bases each). Germline V gives CDR1 SGHVT, CDR2 SQSDAQ. The germline V and J ends were trimmed by 0 bases and 4 bases, with 5 bases remaining between them. The CDR3 runs to 13 residues. The CDR3 DNA reads as TGTGCCAGCAGCTTAGCGGGGGCAGATACGCAGTATTTT. Its translation: CASSLAGADTQYF.

This clonotype was counted at least ten times. V gene TRBV10-3 combines with J gene TRBJ2-7; 7 bases fit TRBD1. The ends lost 0 bases at V and 0 bases at J; junction bases unmatched: 8. The germline gives CDR1 ENHRY, CDR2 SYGVKD. The CDR3 sequence is 17 residues long. As DNA, the CDR3 is TGTGCCATCAGTGAGTCTCCGGGGCAGGGGGTCTCCTACGAGCAGTACTTC. Translated, it gives CAISESPGQGVSYEQYF.

The chain employs TRBV27 and TRBJ2-1; D is unresolved. This CDR3 spans 15 amino acids. The germline gives CDR1 MNHEY, CDR2 SMNVEV (reference sequence). V was pared by 7 bases and J by 0 bases, with 13 bases between. The CDR3 region is CASIGTLHSYNEQFF. In DNA form, the CDR3 reads TGTGCCAGCATCGGTACGCTCCACTCCTACAATGAGCAGTTCTTC.

The chain is built from TRBV9 and TRBJ2-1; the D gene is possibly TRBD2 (6 bases). The CDR3 totals 12 residues. The V gene lost 3 bases and the J gene lost 16 bases, with 17 bases spanning the gap. CDR1 and CDR2 from the germline V gene are SGDLS and YYNGEE. The CDR3 loop reads CASSARRGALFF. In nucleotides, the CDR3 is TGTGCCAGCAGCGCTAGGAGGGGCGCCCTATTCTTC.